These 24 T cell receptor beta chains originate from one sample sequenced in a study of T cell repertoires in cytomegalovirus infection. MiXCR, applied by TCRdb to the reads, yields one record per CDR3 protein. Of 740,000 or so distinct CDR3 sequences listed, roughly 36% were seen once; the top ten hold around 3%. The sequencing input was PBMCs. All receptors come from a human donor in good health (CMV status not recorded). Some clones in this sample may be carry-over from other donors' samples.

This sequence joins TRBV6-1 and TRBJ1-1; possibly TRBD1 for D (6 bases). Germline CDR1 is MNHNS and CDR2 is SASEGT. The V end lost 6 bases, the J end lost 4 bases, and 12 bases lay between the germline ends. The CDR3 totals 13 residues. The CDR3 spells CASRETGGTEAFF. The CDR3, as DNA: TGTGCCAGCAGAGAGACAGGAGGCACTGAAGCTTTCTTT.

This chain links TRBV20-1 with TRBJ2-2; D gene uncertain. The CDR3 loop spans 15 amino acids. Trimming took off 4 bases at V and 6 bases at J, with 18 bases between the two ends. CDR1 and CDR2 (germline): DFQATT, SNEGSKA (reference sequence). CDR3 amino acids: CSAKSNMHRAGELFF. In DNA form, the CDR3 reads TGCAGTGCTAAGAGCAACATGCATCGGGCCGGGGAGCTGTTTTTT.

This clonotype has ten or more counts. Here the CDR3 DNA reads TGTGCCAGCAGCTTAGTCCCCGGGACGTTTCAAGAGACCCAGTACTTC. This encodes CASSLVPGTFQETQYF. The V call is TRBV7-2, the J call TRBJ2-5; possibly TRBD1 or TRBD2 for D (5 bases each). Germline loops: CDR1 SGHTA, CDR2 FQGNSA. This CDR3 spans 16 amino acids. V was shortened by 1 base and J by 2 bases, with 14 bases between the two germline ends. Filled out from reference TRBV7-2 and TRBJ2-5, the complete variable domain reads GAGVSQSPSNKVTEKGKDVELRCDPISGHTALYWYRQSLGQGLEFLIYFQGNSAPDKSGLPSDRFSAERTGGSVSTLTIQRTQQEDSAVYLCASSLVPGTFQETQYFGPGTRLLVL.

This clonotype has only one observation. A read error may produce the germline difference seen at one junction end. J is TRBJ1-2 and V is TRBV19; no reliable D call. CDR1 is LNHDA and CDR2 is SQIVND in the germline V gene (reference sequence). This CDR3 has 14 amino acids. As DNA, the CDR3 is TGTGCCATTAGTATCCGGCCTTTAAACTATGGCTACACCTTC. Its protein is CAISIRPLNYGYTF.

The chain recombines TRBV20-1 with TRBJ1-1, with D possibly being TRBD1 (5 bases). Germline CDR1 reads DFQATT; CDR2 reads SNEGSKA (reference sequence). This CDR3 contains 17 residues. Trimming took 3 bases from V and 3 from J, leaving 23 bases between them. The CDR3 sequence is CSARPGRSATRDTEAFF. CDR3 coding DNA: TGCAGTGCTAGGCCGGGACGGTCAGCCACGCGGGACACTGAAGCTTTCTTT.

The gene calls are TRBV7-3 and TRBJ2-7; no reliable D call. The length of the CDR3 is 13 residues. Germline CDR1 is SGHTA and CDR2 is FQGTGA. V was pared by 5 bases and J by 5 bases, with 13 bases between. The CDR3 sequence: CASSLDSEHEQYF. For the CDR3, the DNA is TGTGCCAGCAGCCTTGACTCGGAGCACGAGCAGTACTTC.

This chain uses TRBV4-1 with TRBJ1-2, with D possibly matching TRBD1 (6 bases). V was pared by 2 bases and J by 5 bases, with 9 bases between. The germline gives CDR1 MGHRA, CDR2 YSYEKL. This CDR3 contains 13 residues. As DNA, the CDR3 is TGCGCCAGCAGCCAAAATACAGGGTATGGCTACACCTTC. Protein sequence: CASSQNTGYGYTF.

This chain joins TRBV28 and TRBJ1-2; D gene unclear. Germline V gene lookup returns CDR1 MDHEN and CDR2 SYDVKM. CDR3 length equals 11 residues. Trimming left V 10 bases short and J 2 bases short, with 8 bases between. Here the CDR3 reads CAIEGNYGYTF. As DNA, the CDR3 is TGTGCCATAGAGGGAAACTATGGCTACACCTTC.

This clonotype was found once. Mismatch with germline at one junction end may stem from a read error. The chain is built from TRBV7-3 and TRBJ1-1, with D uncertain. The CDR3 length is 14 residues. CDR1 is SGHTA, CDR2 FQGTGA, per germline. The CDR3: CASSLVRLNPEAFF. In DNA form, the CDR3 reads TGTGCCAGCAGCTTAGTAAGGTTGAACCCTGAAGCTTTCTTT.

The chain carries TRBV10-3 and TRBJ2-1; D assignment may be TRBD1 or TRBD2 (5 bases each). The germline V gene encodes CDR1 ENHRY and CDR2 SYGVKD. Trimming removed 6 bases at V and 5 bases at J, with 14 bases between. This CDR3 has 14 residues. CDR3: CAIRFRDQHNEQFF. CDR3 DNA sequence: TGTGCCATCAGATTCCGGGACCAGCACAATGAGCAGTTCTTC.

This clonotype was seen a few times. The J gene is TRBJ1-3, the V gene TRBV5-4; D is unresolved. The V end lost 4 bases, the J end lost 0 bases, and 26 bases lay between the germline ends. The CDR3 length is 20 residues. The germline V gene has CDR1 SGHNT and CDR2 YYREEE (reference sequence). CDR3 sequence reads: CASSGRRSRSGMPSGNTIYF. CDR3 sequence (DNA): TGTGCCAGCAGCGGGCGCCGGAGTCGGTCCGGCATGCCCTCTGGAAACACCATATATTTT.

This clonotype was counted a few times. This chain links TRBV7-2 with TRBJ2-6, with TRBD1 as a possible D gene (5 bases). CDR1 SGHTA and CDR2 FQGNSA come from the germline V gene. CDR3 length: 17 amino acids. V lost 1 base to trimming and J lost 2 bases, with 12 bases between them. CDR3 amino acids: CASSLVAGNPGANVLTF. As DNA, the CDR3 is TGTGCCAGCAGCTTAGTCGCAGGGAATCCTGGGGCCAACGTCCTGACTTTC.

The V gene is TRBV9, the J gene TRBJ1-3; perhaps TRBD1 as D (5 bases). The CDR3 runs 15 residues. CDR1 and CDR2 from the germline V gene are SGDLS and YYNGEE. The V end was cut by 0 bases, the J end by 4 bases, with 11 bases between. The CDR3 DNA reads TGTGCCAGCAGCGTAGTGGCAGGGCGAGGAAACACCATATATTTT. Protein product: CASSVVAGRGNTIYF.

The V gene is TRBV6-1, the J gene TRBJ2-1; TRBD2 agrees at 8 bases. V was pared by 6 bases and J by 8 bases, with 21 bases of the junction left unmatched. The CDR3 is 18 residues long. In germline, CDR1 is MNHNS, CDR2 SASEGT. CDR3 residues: CASSPGPRRPLAGDEQFF. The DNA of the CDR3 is TGTGCCAGCAGCCCCGGGCCTCGGAGGCCCCTAGCGGGCGATGAGCAGTTCTTC.

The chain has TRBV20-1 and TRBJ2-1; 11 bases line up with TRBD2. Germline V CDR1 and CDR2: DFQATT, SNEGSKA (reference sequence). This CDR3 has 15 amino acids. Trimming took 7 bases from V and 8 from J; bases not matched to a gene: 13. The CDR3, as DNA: TGCAGTGGACGAGGTAGCGGGAGGGCCTGGGATGAGCAGTTCTTC. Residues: CSGRGSGRAWDEQFF.

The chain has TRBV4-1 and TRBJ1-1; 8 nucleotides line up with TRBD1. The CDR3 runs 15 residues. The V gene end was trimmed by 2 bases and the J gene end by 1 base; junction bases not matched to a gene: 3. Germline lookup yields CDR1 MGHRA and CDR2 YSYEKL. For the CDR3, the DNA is TGCGCCAGCAGCCAATCGGGACAGGCGAACACTGAAGCTTTCTTT. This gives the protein CASSQSGQANTEAFF.

The CDR3 coding sequence is TGTGCCAGCAGCCAAGGGGGGCCCGGGGTCCTTTCCGAGACCCAGTACTTC. This codes for CASSQGGPGVLSETQYF. V and J are TRBV14 and TRBJ2-5, with D possibly TRBD1 on 6 matching bases. V lost 1 base and J 5 bases, leaving 20 bases between the germline ends. Germline V CDR1 and CDR2: SGHDN, FVKESK. The CDR3 contains 17 residues.

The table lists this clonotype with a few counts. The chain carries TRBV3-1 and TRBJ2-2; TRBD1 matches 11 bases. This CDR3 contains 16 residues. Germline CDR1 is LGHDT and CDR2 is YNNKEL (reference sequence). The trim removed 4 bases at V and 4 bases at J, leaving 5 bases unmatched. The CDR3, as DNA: TGTGCCAGCAGCCCTCGGGACAGGGGGTTCACCGGGGAGCTGTTTTTT. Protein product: CASSPRDRGFTGELFF.

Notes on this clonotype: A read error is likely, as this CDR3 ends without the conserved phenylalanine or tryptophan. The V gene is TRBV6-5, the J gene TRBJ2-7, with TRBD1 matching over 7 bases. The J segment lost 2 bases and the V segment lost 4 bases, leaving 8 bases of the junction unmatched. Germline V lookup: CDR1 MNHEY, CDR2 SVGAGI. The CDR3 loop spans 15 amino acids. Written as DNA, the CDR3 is TGTGCCAGCAGTTTGGGACAGCTTACCGCCTACGAGCAGTACTTA. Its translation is CASSLGQLTAYEQYL.

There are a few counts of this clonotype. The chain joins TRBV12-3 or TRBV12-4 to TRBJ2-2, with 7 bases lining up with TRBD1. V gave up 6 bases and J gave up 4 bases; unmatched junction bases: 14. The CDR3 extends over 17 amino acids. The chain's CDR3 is CASRRSYRGGRTGELFF. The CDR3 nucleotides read TGTGCCAGCAGACGCTCATACAGGGGCGGGCGCACCGGGGAGCTGTTTTTT.

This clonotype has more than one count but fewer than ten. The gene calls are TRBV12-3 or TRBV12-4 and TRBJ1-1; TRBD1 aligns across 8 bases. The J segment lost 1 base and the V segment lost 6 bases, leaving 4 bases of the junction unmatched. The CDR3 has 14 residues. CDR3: CASRLGTGNTEAFF. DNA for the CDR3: TGTGCCAGCAGACTCGGGACAGGGAACACTGAAGCTTTCTTT.

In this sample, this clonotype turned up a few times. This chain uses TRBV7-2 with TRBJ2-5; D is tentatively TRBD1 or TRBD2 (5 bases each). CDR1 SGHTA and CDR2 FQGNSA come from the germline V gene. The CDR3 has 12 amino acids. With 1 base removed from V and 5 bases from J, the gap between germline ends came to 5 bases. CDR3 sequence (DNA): TGTGCCAGCAGCTTAGGGGACGAGACCCAGTACTTC. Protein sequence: CASSLGDETQYF.

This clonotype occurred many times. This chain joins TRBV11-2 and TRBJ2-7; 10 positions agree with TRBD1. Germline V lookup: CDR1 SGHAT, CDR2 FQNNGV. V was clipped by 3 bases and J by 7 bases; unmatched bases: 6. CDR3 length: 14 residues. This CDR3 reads CASSLGGQGREQYF. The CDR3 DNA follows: TGTGCCAGCAGCTTGGGGGGACAGGGGCGTGAGCAGTACTTC.

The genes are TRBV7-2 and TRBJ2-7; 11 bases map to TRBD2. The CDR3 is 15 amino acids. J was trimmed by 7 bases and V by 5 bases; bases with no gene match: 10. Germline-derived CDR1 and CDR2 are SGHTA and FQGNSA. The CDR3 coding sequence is TGTGCCAGCAGCGGTACTAGCGGGAGCCGGGGGGAGCAGTACTTC. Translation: CASSGTSGSRGEQYF.